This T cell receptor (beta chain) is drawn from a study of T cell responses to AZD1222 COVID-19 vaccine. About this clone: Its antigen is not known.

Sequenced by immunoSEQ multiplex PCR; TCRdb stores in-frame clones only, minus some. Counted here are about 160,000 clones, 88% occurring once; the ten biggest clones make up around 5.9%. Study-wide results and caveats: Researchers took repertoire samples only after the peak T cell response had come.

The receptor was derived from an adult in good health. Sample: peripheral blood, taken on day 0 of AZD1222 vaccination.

The CDR3 reads CAWSVEGKNIQYF. CDR3 DNA: TGTGCCTGGAGTGTGGAAGGAAAAAACATTCAGTACTTC. The chain recombines TRBV30 with TRBJ2-4, with D uncertain. This CDR3 comprises 13 residues. Trimming took 0 bases from V and 4 from J, leaving 7 bases between them. Germline V gene data show CDR1 as GTSNPN and CDR2 as SVGIG (reference sequence). Variable domain in full (rest from reference TRBV30 and TRBJ2-4): SQTIHQWPATLVQPVGSPLSLECTVEGTSNPNLYWYRQAAGRGLQLLFYSVGIGQISSEVPQNLSASRPQDRQFILSSKKLLLSDSGFYLCAWSVEGKNIQYFGAGTRLSVL.